A single sample is the source of the 31 T cell receptor beta chains below, sequenced in a study of CD8+ T cells in alopecia areata. As to treatment: oral pan-JAK inhibitor, 5-10 mg twice daily. In each case, RNA was isolated and then reverse transcribed into cDNA as the sequencing template. Some clones are missing from TCRdb's copy, which holds only in-frame ones; the method was immunoSEQ multiplex PCR. Among about 90,000 clones listed, roughly 45% were seen once. Sequences were derived from CD8+ T cells sorted from blood, sampled at week 24, from a patient treated with tofacitinib. The receptors stem from a human donor with alopecia areata.

V and J are TRBV30 and TRBJ2-7; 11 bases line up with TRBD2. This CDR3 has 15 amino acids. Germline trimming cut 1 base from V and 3 bases from J; bases unmatched to any gene: 5. Germline CDR1 and CDR2: GTSNPN and SVGIG (reference sequence). The CDR3 loop reads CAWSATGLADYEQYF. CDR3 nucleotide sequence: TGTGCCTGGAGTGCAACGGGACTAGCGGACTACGAGCAGTACTTC.

A few counts support this clone. This chain joins TRBV29-1 and TRBJ1-2; tentative D call: TRBD1 (5 bases). CDR3 size: 11 residues. Trimming took off 3 bases at V and 6 bases at J, with 8 bases between the two ends. Germline loops: CDR1 SQVTM, CDR2 ANQGSEA. The CDR3: CSVDSGDGYTF. As DNA, the CDR3 is TGCAGCGTTGACTCGGGGGATGGCTACACCTTC.

This clone was seen more than once but under ten times. The rearrangement uses TRBV30 and TRBJ1-1; tentatively, D is TRBD1 (5 bases). Trimming shortened V by 5 bases and J by 0 bases, and 16 bases separated the two germline ends. In germline, CDR1 is GTSNPN, CDR2 SVGIG (reference sequence). This CDR3 is 15 amino acids long. CDR3 loop: CAWGHAVTMNTEAFF. CDR3 bases: TGTGCCTGGGGACACGCCGTGACTATGAACACTGAAGCTTTCTTT.

For this clone: Other DNA sequences from this sample encode an identical CDR3 as well. This chain connects TRBV5-1 to TRBJ2-7; D might be TRBD1 or TRBD2, each matching 7 bases. The CDR3 sequence is 15 residues long. The V gene lost 1 base and the J gene lost 4 bases, with 15 bases spanning the gap. Per germline, CDR1 SGHRS and CDR2 YFSETQ. This CDR3 is CASSLTAGGGYEQYF. The CDR3 DNA is TGCGCCAGCAGCTTGACGGCAGGGGGAGGGTACGAGCAGTACTTC.

The gene calls are TRBV27 and TRBJ2-1; D possibly corresponds to TRBD2 (7 bases). Looked up from germline, CDR1 is MNHEY and CDR2 is SMNVEV (reference sequence). V was trimmed by 6 bases and J by 15 bases, leaving 15 bases between them. This CDR3 spans 11 amino acids. The CDR3 sequence: CASSSGTHSFF. CDR3 in DNA: TGTGCCAGCAGCAGCGGGACACATTCGTTCTTC.

In its sample, this clone was seen a few times. The chain carries TRBV2 and TRBJ2-5; TRBD1 matches 9 bases. Trimming at V came to 1 base and at J to 4 bases, leaving 4 bases not matched to a gene. There are 15 residues in the CDR3. Germline lookup yields CDR1 SNHLY and CDR2 FYNNEI. The CDR3 DNA is TGTGCCAGCAGTGAAGGGACAGGGGTTGGAGAGACCCAGTACTTC. Its protein product is CASSEGTGVGETQYF.

This clone was seen a few times. The genes are TRBV29-1 and TRBJ2-3; a weak D match, TRBD2 (5 bases). Per the germline V gene, CDR1 is SQVTM and CDR2 is ANQGSEA. V lost 7 bases, J lost 5 bases, and 10 bases lay in between. The CDR3 is 11 residues long. The CDR3 protein is CSGGPGDTQYF. The CDR3 DNA follows: TGCAGCGGCGGGCCGGGAGATACGCAGTATTTT.

This clone was counted between two and nine times. V gene TRBV19 combines with J gene TRBJ1-1; no reliable D call. CDR1 and CDR2 (germline): LNHDA, SQIVND (reference sequence). The CDR3 extends over 13 amino acids. V lost 9 bases and J 0 bases, leaving 11 bases between the germline ends. In DNA form, the CDR3 reads TGTGCCAGCCAGGCCCAAGTGAACACTGAAGCTTTCTTT. This gives the protein CASQAQVNTEAFF. Looking up the rest from reference TRBV19 and TRBJ1-1 gives the full variable domain: DGGITQSPKYLFRKEGQNVTLSCEQNLNHDAMYWYRQDPGQGLRLIYYSQIVNDFQKGDIAEGYSVSREKKESFPLTVTSAQKNPTAFYLCASQAQVNTEAFFGQGTRLTVV.

The table lists this clone with a count of one. The chain has TRBV7-6 and TRBJ2-7, with D perhaps TRBD1 (6 bases). This CDR3 is 12 amino acids long. The germline V gene has CDR1 SGHVS and CDR2 FNYEAQ. The V end was cut by 4 bases, the J end by 6 bases, with 10 bases between. The CDR3 reads CASSSSGAEQYF. For the CDR3, the DNA is TGTGCCAGCAGCTCTTCAGGGGCCGAGCAGTACTTC.

Of note for this clone: Other DNA sequences in the sample encode the same CDR3. V and J are TRBV27 and TRBJ2-1, with 7 bases aligning to TRBD2. The CDR3 is made up of 15 amino acids. Germline assignment: CDR1 MNHEY and CDR2 SMNVEV (reference sequence). V was pared by 3 bases and J by 2 bases, with 4 bases of the junction left unmatched. CDR3 amino acids: CASSLGLAAYNEQFF. As DNA, the CDR3 is TGTGCCAGCAGTTTGGGTCTAGCGGCCTACAATGAGCAGTTCTTC.

CDR3 DNA: TGTGCCAGCAGCTCCGGACCGACAAGCGAGCAGTACTTC. Translation: CASSSGPTSEQYF. This sequence joins TRBV7-9 and TRBJ2-7; D is unclear. Trimming stripped 4 bases from V and 6 bases from J, with 13 bases between. Germline CDR1 reads SEHNR; CDR2 reads FQNEAQ (reference sequence). This CDR3 is built from 13 residues. Based on the CDR3 plus reference TRBV7-9 and TRBJ2-7, the full variable domain is DTGVSQNPRHKITKRGQNVTFRCDPISEHNRLYWYRQTLGQGPEFLTYFQNEAQLEKSRLLSDRFSAERPKGSFSTLEIQRTEQGDSAMYLCASSSGPTSEQYFGPGTRLTVT.

The chain is built from TRBV4-1 and TRBJ2-7, with 8 nucleotides matching TRBD2. Trimming at V came to 4 bases and at J to 3 bases, leaving 14 bases not matched to a gene. The CDR3 is 17 residues long. Germline values: CDR1 MGHRA, CDR2 YSYEKL. The CDR3 region has the DNA TGCGCCAGCAGCCCAGGCGGGGTCGAGCGGGAGAACTACGAGCAGTACTTC. Amino acids: CASSPGGVERENYEQYF.

The chain carries TRBV4-1 and TRBJ1-2; D is unresolved. Trimming left V 0 bases short and J 0 bases short, with 11 bases between. The CDR3 has 16 amino acids. CDR1 MGHRA and CDR2 YSYEKL come from the germline V gene. The DNA for the CDR3 is TGCGCCAGCAGCCAAGATCAAGCAGAAGCTAACTATGGCTACACCTTC. Residues: CASSQDQAEANYGYTF.

The chain joins TRBV30 to TRBJ1-2, with D maybe TRBD1 (5 bases). The length of the CDR3 is 14 residues. The germline V gene encodes CDR1 GTSNPN and CDR2 SVGIG (reference sequence). V was cut by 5 bases and J by 3 bases, with 16 bases left in between. The CDR3 coding sequence is TGTGCCTGGGTCCGCCCCAGGGATGACTATGGCTACACCTTC. Translated, it gives CAWVRPRDDYGYTF.

The chain combines TRBV9 with TRBJ2-7; 9 positions match TRBD2. This CDR3 contains 17 residues. Trimming cost V 3 bases and J 4 bases; bases outside gene matches: 14. Germline CDR1 and CDR2: SGDLS and YYNGEE. CDR3 sequence (DNA): TGTGCCAGCAGCGCATCCAAACTAGCGGGCGACCGGTACGAGCAGTACTTC. Residues: CASSASKLAGDRYEQYF.

V is TRBV30 and J is TRBJ2-2; D is undetermined. Germline CDR1 is GTSNPN and CDR2 is SVGIG (reference sequence). V lost 2 bases and J lost 5, with 3 bases in between. The CDR3 extends over 11 amino acids. Here the CDR3 DNA reads TGTGCCTGGAGTCAAACCGGGGAGCTGTTTTTT. Residues: CAWSQTGELFF.

There are a few counts of this clone. This rearrangement joins TRBV29-1 to TRBJ1-1; D might be TRBD1 (5 bases). The CDR3 covers 14 residues. CDR1 SQVTM and CDR2 ANQGSEA come from the germline V gene. V shed 7 bases and J shed 0 bases, with 15 bases lying between them. The CDR3 reads CSASGGGLNTEAFF. DNA of the CDR3: TGCAGCGCCTCCGGGGGGGGATTGAACACTGAAGCTTTCTTT.

This clone was recorded only once. The V gene is TRBV7-4, the J gene TRBJ2-1; maybe TRBD2 (6 bases). The germline V and J ends were trimmed by 4 bases and 7 bases, with 8 bases remaining between them. CDR3 length: 12 residues. CDR1 and CDR2 (germline): SGHVT, SQSDAQ. The CDR3 sequence is CASSYLANEQFF. CDR3 DNA: TGTGCCAGCAGCTACCTAGCGAATGAGCAGTTCTTC.

The chain uses TRBV28 and TRBJ2-1, with D possibly TRBD1 on 6 matching bases. V lost 5 bases and J 8 bases, leaving 16 bases between the germline ends. Germline V lookup: CDR1 MDHEN, CDR2 SYDVKM. The CDR3 consists of 14 residues. The CDR3 nucleotides read TGTGCCAGCAGTGGGGGCCTAACCGGGGATGAGCAGTTCTTC. Translating it yields CASSGGLTGDEQFF. Complete variable domain (other parts from reference TRBV28 and TRBJ2-1): DVKVTQSSRYLVKRTGEKVFLECVQDMDHENMFWYRQDPGLGLRLIYFSYDVKMKEKGDIPEGYSVSREKKERFSLILESASTNQTSMYLCASSGGLTGDEQFFGPGTRLTVL.

V gene TRBV27 combines with J gene TRBJ2-1; perhaps TRBD1 as D (6 bases). Germline assignment: CDR1 MNHEY and CDR2 SMNVEV (reference sequence). The CDR3 is 15 amino acids. V lost 0 bases to trimming and J lost 7 bases, with 13 bases between them. In DNA form, the CDR3 reads TGTGCCAGCAGTTTATCTGGGGGCGGTCTGAATGAGCAGTTCTTC. As protein: CASSLSGGGLNEQFF.

V gene TRBV9 combines with J gene TRBJ2-7, with D possibly TRBD1 on 5 matching bases. This CDR3 is built from 14 residues. V lost 0 bases and J lost 4, with 11 bases in between. Germline loops: CDR1 SGDLS, CDR2 YYNGEE. For the CDR3, the DNA is TGTGCCAGCAGCGTAGGGGGCTCCAGATACGAGCAGTACTTC. Translation gives CASSVGGSRYEQYF.

This clone was observed a handful of times. The chain joins TRBV29-1 to TRBJ2-2; D call uncertain. V lost 1 base and J 4 bases, leaving 4 bases between the germline ends. Per the germline V gene, CDR1 is SQVTM and CDR2 is ANQGSEA. The CDR3 consists of 12 residues. For the CDR3, the DNA is TGCAGCGTTGAAGGCCCCACCGGGGAGCTGTTTTTT. Translated, it gives CSVEGPTGELFF.

This clone occurred a few times. The same CDR3 can be traced to other DNA sequences in this sample. This chain links TRBV27 with TRBJ1-5; D remains ambiguous. The germline gives CDR1 MNHEY, CDR2 SMNVEV (reference sequence). Trimming removed 2 bases from V and 0 bases from J, with 2 bases in between. This CDR3 has 13 amino acids. The CDR3 DNA is TGTGCCAGCAGTTTAGGTAGCAATCAGCCCCAGCATTTT. Protein sequence: CASSLGSNQPQHF.

The gene calls are TRBV6-1 and TRBJ1-2; TRBD1 matches 7 bases. CDR1 and CDR2 from the germline V gene are MNHNS and SASEGT. V trimming: 2 bases; J trimming: 5 bases; junction bases outside the gene matches: 8. The CDR3 extends over 15 amino acids. CDR3 loop: CASSEPGTANYGYTF. For the CDR3, the DNA is TGTGCCAGCAGTGAACCCGGGACAGCCAATTATGGCTACACCTTC.

The chain joins TRBV27 to TRBJ2-7; 7 bases are a match to TRBD2. With V trimmed by 2 bases and J by 0 bases, 4 bases remained unmatched. CDR1 is MNHEY, CDR2 SMNVEV, per germline (reference sequence). CDR3 length: 15 amino acids. This chain's CDR3 is CASSLRGLDSYEQYF. For the CDR3, the DNA is TGTGCCAGCAGTTTACGCGGACTAGACTCCTACGAGCAGTACTTC.

The V call is TRBV30, the J call TRBJ1-1; D unresolved. The CDR3 extends over 11 amino acids. The V end lost 2 bases, the J end lost 7 bases, and 8 bases lay between the germline ends. Germline assignment: CDR1 GTSNPN and CDR2 SVGIG (reference sequence). The DNA of the CDR3 is TGTGCCTGGAGTAAGCAGAGTGAAGCTTTCTTT. Residues: CAWSKQSEAFF.

This clone was picked up one time. V is TRBV30 and J is TRBJ1-5; unclear D gene. The V gene's germline CDR1 is GTSNPN and CDR2 SVGIG (reference sequence). The CDR3 is made up of 14 amino acids. Trimming cost V 0 bases and J 6 bases, with 12 bases left between them. CDR3 loop: CAWSVHGVGQPQHF. In DNA, the CDR3 is TGTGCCTGGAGTGTACATGGGGTGGGTCAGCCCCAGCATTTT.

This clone has just a few counts. The chain links TRBV29-1 to TRBJ2-7, with 7 bases identical to TRBD1. The CDR3 sequence is 12 residues long. V was clipped by 7 bases and J by 5 bases; unmatched bases: 8. Per the germline V gene, CDR1 is SQVTM and CDR2 is ANQGSEA. CDR3 nucleotides: TGCAGCGCTGCCGACAGGGTCCACGAGCAGTACTTC. This gives the protein CSAADRVHEQYF.

Many counts were recorded for this clone. Other DNA sequences in this sample translate to the same CDR3. The chain recombines TRBV4-1 with TRBJ1-3; D ambiguous. Trimming removed 0 bases at V and 4 bases at J, with 10 bases between. CDR1 is MGHRA, CDR2 YSYEKL, per germline. The CDR3 is made up of 15 amino acids. In DNA, the CDR3 is TGCGCCAGCAGCCAAGAAGGAGGAGGAGGAAACACCATATATTTT. This codes for CASSQEGGGGNTIYF.

This chain joins TRBV19 and TRBJ2-1, with D uncertain. The CDR3 totals 11 residues. Germline V lookup: CDR1 LNHDA, CDR2 SQIVND (reference sequence). V was trimmed by 2 bases and J by 4 bases, leaving 0 bases between them. The CDR3 sequence is CASSIYNEQFF. The CDR3 nucleotides read TGTGCCAGTAGTATATACAATGAGCAGTTCTTC.

The chain is built from TRBV29-1 and TRBJ1-2, with TRBD1 identical over 9 bases. V lost 6 bases to trimming and J lost 4 bases; unmatched junction nucleotides: 12. CDR3 length: 15 amino acids. CDR1 and CDR2 (germline): SQVTM, ANQGSEA. The CDR3 is CSVVEGGTGSYGYTF. DNA of the CDR3: TGCAGCGTGGTCGAAGGCGGGACAGGGAGCTATGGCTACACCTTC.